The source of this T cell receptor (beta chain) is a study of blood T cell repertoires in COVID-19. This clone was observed a handful of times. The CDR3 consists of 15 residues. Per the germline V gene, CDR1 is MNHNY and CDR2 is SVGAGI (reference sequence). Losses at the gene ends were 6 bases for V and 3 bases for J; bases not matched to a gene: 8. Profiled with immunoSEQ multiplex PCR; TCRdb holds only in-frame clones, not every one. The sample holds some 300,000 clones, around 89% seen once. This chain connects TRBV6-6 to TRBJ1-3; the match to TRBD1 covers 7 bases. Sequenced input: peripheral blood. The sequence was collected from a woman between 45 and 60 years old with COVID-19, enrolled during active disease. CDR3 amino acids: CASSQQGTYGNTIYF. The CDR3 DNA reads as TGTGCCAGCAGCCAACAGGGGACTTATGGAAACACCATATATTTT.